The source of this TCR beta chain is a study of blood T cell repertoires in COVID-19 (dated by TCRdb to the early 2020s). As for the study more broadly: Samples from collaborators originated in the United States, Italy and Spain and spanned both the acute and convalescent phases of COVID-19. The prospective study material was composed of cDNA or gDNA derived from T cells, B-cell-depleted T cells, or PBMCs. Deeply sampled blood TCRbeta repertoires from subjects exposed to, actively infected with, or recovered from COVID-19 were included in the dataset. The repertoires were released in a freely available public database intended as a resource for research on the immune response to SARS-CoV-2. Samples came from the ongoing ImmuneRACE study (first 160 participants) plus 1,254 subjects from 6 global collaborators. A de-identified subject ID, COVID-19 status, age in years and sex were almost always included in the sample metadata. HLA class I and class II types, where available, came from metadata supplied by the sample provider rather than from assay-based typing.

The immunoSEQ Assay, a bias-controlled multiplex PCR, was used to amplify TCRbeta CDR3 regions from genomic DNA. In the original analysis: Nucleated cell counts per sample were estimated from amplification of reference gene primers within the assay. To quantify the absolute abundance of each unique TCRbeta CDR3 rearrangement, sequence reads were collapsed and filtered. For each sample, productive Simpson clonality was calculated by taking the square root of Simpson's diversity index across productive rearrangements. Held by TCRdb, this immuneACCESS table contains in-frame sequences only and omits some clones. Under half of the omission traces to an unresolved V gene where checked; the cause of the rest is unknown. For V, J and clone size, that table is used; D and trimming come from the DNA. The sample profile shows roughly 180,000 clones; around 83% of them were found once. The ten largest clones capture 3.6% of the sample.

In the prospective study, participants were roughly 18 to 95 years old, resided in about 25 geographic areas of the United States, and were enrolled through a virtual design. In the prospective study, cohorts were assigned on the basis of participant-reported clinical history obtained from a screening survey and a study questionnaire. Mobile phlebotomists in the prospective study collected whole blood, serum and a nasopharyngeal or oropharyngeal swab from every participant. Participants in the prospective study had the option to provide additional blood draws and questionnaires over a 2-month period. Before DNA extraction, prospective study blood samples were shipped either frozen or at room temperature. Based on the germline V gene, the CDR1 and CDR2 sequences are SGHAT and FQNNGV. From cysteine to phenylalanine, the CDR3 is 16 amino acids long. The sequence is cut down to CDR3 DNA, 48 bases in frame from base 1. Cut back by 2 bases and 4 bases, the V and J ends lie 18 bases apart.

About this clone itself: Its cognate antigen has yet to be identified. Qualities for individual bases were not recorded, and no much larger clone is one base off.

The paper's findings and limits, for the study overall: The quantity of clinical and demographic metadata differed by source and by participant and was supplied without curation.

The rearrangement combines TRBV11-2 with TRBJ2-7; a tentative D match to TRBD1 spans 5 bases. The specimen sequenced was PBMCs or T cells enriched from blood (not recorded which). This TCR was recovered from a woman aged 45-59 years in a cohort exposed to, infected with or recovered from COVID-19 (not recorded which). The DNA sequence reads TGTGCCAGCAGCTTATCCCTCCTTCGGCCAGGGTACGAGCAGTACTTC. This translates into CASSLSLLRPGYEQYF.